This TCR beta chain was obtained from a study of T cells of healthy individuals. Ten or more counts support this clonotype. From germline, CDR1 is KGHSY and CDR2 FQNENV. Between the trimmed V and J ends, which lost 3 bases and 3 bases, there was a span of 6 bases. The CDR3 has 12 amino acids. TCRdb re-derived calls from the 5' RACE reads in MiXCR, one entry per CDR3 protein. There are around 63,000 distinct CDR3 sequences in the sample; around 15% occur only once, and around 5% lies in the top ten. V usage is TRBV16 and J usage is TRBJ2-7, with D perhaps assigned TRBD1 or TRBD2 (5 bases each). The receptor comes from a human donor in good health. CDR3 sequence: CASSQGVYEQYF. The CDR3 region has the DNA TGTGCCAGCAGCCAGGGGGTCTACGAGCAGTACTTC.